These T cell receptor beta chains were read from a single sample in a study of T cells and Merkel cell carcinoma outcomes. The protocol was immunoSEQ multiplex PCR, while the TCRdb copy is restricted to in-frame clones and leaves out a portion. This table has about 19,000 clones, approximately 80% appearing once. The sample was tumor tissue from Merkel cell carcinoma. All receptors come from a human donor with Merkel cell carcinoma. Each CDR3 is given with its conserved first and last residue. D genes are given only for firm matches. A row's size may be missing; if present it is once, few, many or a size class.

D,size,V,length,J,CDR3,DNA
-,-,TRBV9,12,TRBJ2-2,CASSPNTGELFF,TGTGCCAGCAGCCCGAACACCGGGGAGCTGTTTTTT
-,once,TRBV9,13,TRBJ2-1,CASNKGGGNEQFF,TGTGCCAGCAACAAAGGGGGGGGGAATGAGCAGTTCTTC
-,-,TRBV19,14,TRBJ2-2,CASSMLLAGGELFF,TGTGCCAGTAGTATGTTACTAGCTGGTGGGGAGCTGTTTTTT
TRBD1,-,TRBV7-8,15,TRBJ1-6,CASSLETGVNSPLHF,TGTGCCAGCAGCTTGGAGACAGGGGTAAATTCACCCCTCCACTTT
-,-,TRBV14,16,TRBJ1-2,CASSQGLSRPNYGYTF,TGTGCCAGCAGCCAAGGGCTCTCCAGGCCTAACTATGGCTACACCTTC
-,-,TRBV4-2,16,TRBJ2-2,CASSQRFADNTGELFF,TGTGCCAGCAGCCAGAGGTTTGCAGACAACACCGGGGAGCTGTTTTTT
TRBD2,-,TRBV4-1,16,TRBJ2-4,CASSRVSGGAKNIQYF,TGCGCCAGCAGCCGGGTTAGCGGGGGGGCCAAAAACATTCAGTACTTC
-,-,TRBV5-1,13,TRBJ1-1,CASSLTADTEAFF,TGCGCCAGCAGCCTGACGGCTGACACTGAAGCTTTCTTT
-,-,TRBV14,15,TRBJ1-1,CASSQAMGIDTEAFF,TGTGCCAGCAGCCAAGCAATGGGAATTGACACTGAAGCTTTCTTT
-,few,TRBV28,13,TRBJ2-2,CASSSPGDTELFF,TGTGCCAGCAGTTCCCCAGGGGACACAGAGCTGTTTTTT
-,-,TRBV19,15,TRBJ1-1,CASSIDGGMNTEAFF,TGTGCCAGTAGTATAGATGGAGGGATGAACACTGAAGCTTTCTTT
-,-,TRBV28,12,TRBJ2-5,CASGKGRETQYF,TGTGCCAGCGGAAAAGGCCGCGAGACCCAGTACTTC
-,few,TRBV9,13,TRBJ1-3,CASKALSGNTIYF,TGTGCCAGCAAGGCTCTTTCTGGAAACACCATATATTTT
-,-,TRBV18,15,TRBJ1-2,CASSPLGFRNYGYTF,TGTGCCAGCTCACCACTGGGGTTTCGTAACTATGGCTACACCTTC
-,-,TRBV19,12,TRBJ2-7,CASSRGEYEQYF,TGTGCCAGTAGCAGAGGGGAATACGAGCAGTACTTC
TRBD2,-,TRBV2,15,TRBJ2-5,CASSVGGRGGETQYF,TGTGCCAGCAGTGTGGGCGGGAGGGGCGGAGAGACCCAGTACTTC
-,-,TRBV9,15,TRBJ2-3,CASSVGNLGTDTQYF,TGTGCCAGCAGCGTAGGGAACCTTGGCACAGATACGCAGTATTTT
-,-,TRBV27,16,TRBJ2-3,CASSRQGGLSTDTQYF,TGTGCCAGCAGTCGCCAGGGTGGGTTGAGTACAGATACGCAGTATTTT
-,-,TRBV4-1,15,TRBJ1-3,CASSQVLSAGYTIYF,TGCGCTAGCAGCCAAGTGCTGAGTGCTGGGTATACCATATATTTT
-,-,TRBV4-1,13,TRBJ2-2,CASSQAGAGELFF,TGCGCCAGCAGCCAAGCAGGGGCCGGGGAGCTGTTTTTT
-,few,TRBV11-3,13,TRBJ1-1,CASSPSTGTEAFF,TGTGCCAGCAGCCCTTCGACCGGTACTGAAGCTTTCTTT
-,-,TRBV9,16,TRBJ2-5,CASSVVGWGAGETQYF,TGTGCCAGCAGCGTAGTCGGGTGGGGGGCCGGGGAGACCCAGTACTTC
-,-,TRBV27,17,TRBJ2-2,CASSFAGAPMVTGELFF,TGTGCCAGCAGTTTTGCGGGGGCACCTATGGTCACCGGGGAGCTGTTTTTT
TRBD1,few,TRBV6-6,14,TRBJ1-2,CASSGSGTAYGYTF,TGTGCCAGCAGTGGGTCCGGGACAGCCTATGGCTACACCTTC
-,-,TRBV19,15,TRBJ2-5,CASSIGGGEQETQYF,TGTGCCAGTAGTATAGGTGGCGGGGAACAAGAGACCCAGTACTTC
-,once,TRBV4-1,13,TRBJ1-2,CASSQAGVGGYTF,TGCGCCAGCAGCCAAGCAGGGGTCGGAGGCTACACCTTC